This paragraph covers one T cell receptor (beta chain) sequence. Its matching antigen is unknown. This CDR3 is built from 15 residues. V was shortened by 4 bases and J by 4 bases, with 11 bases between the two germline ends. From germline, CDR1 is SNHLY and CDR2 FYNNEI. This entry comes from a study of T cell responses to AZD1222 COVID-19 vaccine. The study's findings and limits: Among vaccine-associated CD4 TCRs, coverage spanned spike, with dominance at 160-218 and 743-854. Nearly half of unique spike-specific TCRs reportedly avoided B.1.351 and B.1.1.7 mutated regions. Baseline serostatus was positive in only six AZD1222 recipients. Clonal diversity was possibly underestimated, and white British individuals and females predominated among donors.

The protocol was immunoSEQ multiplex PCR, while the TCRdb copy is restricted to in-frame clones and leaves out a portion. The data show some 170,000 clones, around 90% seen once. Specimen: peripheral blood, collected 28 days after the second dose of the MenACWY control vaccine. The V gene is TRBV2, the J gene TRBJ2-6; D uncertain. The receptor was isolated from an adult who received the MenACWY meningococcal vaccine as a control. In nucleotides, the CDR3 is TGTGCCAGCAGTGCAACCTTCTGGGGGGCCAACGTCCTGACTTTC. The encoded protein is CASSATFWGANVLTF.